These 30 T cell receptor beta chains came from one sample sequenced in a study of cytomegalovirus exposure and HLA in healthy donors (dated by TCRdb to about 2017). The library was prepared using the immunoSEQ multiplex PCR assay. The table comes from immuneACCESS by way of TCRdb, which keeps in-frame sequences with V and J called. Part of the clones is missing from these tables; in studies checked, under half for an unresolved V gene and the rest for unknown reasons. The sample table shows around 250,000 clones, and 90% are seen once. More than 0.35% of the sample goes to the ten largest clones. Sequencing used PBMCs. The receptors come from a young woman in good health and CMV-seronegative.

The genes are TRBV7-2 and TRBJ1-5, with 7 nucleotides matching TRBD1. The CDR3 spans 18 residues. The V segment lost 5 bases and the J segment 1 base; nucleotides outside the gene matches: 14. Per the germline V gene, CDR1 is SGHTA and CDR2 is FQGNSA. The CDR3 DNA reads TGTGCCAGCAGCACGTATTCTACAGGGGATAGGAGCAATCAGCCCCAGCATTTT. Translating gives CASSTYSTGDRSNQPQHF.

The genes are TRBV5-4 and TRBJ2-6; 8 nucleotides line up with TRBD1. V gave up 3 bases and J gave up 0 bases; unmatched junction bases: 2. Germline V gene sequence: CDR1 SGHNT, CDR2 YYREEE (reference sequence). The length of the CDR3 is 16 residues. CDR3 protein: CASSYGTGSGANVLTF. The CDR3 DNA reads TGTGCCAGCAGCTATGGGACAGGCTCTGGGGCCAACGTCCTGACTTTC.

V usage is TRBV10-3 and J usage is TRBJ2-5; tentative D call: TRBD1 (5 bases). Germline V CDR1 and CDR2: ENHRY, SYGVKD. CDR3 length: 14 residues. Trimming stripped 3 bases from V and 6 bases from J, with 14 bases between. The CDR3 here is CAISDPETAKTQYF. For the CDR3, the DNA is TGTGCCATCAGTGATCCGGAGACAGCGAAGACCCAGTACTTC.

The DNA of the CDR3 is TGTGCCAGCAGTTACTCCCCGACAGGTCAAGAGACCCAGTACTTC. Its translation is CASSYSPTGQETQYF. The chain joins TRBV6-5 to TRBJ2-5; TRBD1 might be the D (6 bases). Germline CDR1 reads MNHEY; CDR2 reads SVGAGI. Trimming left V 0 bases short and J 2 bases short, with 10 bases between. The CDR3 runs 15 residues.

This clone is a singleton in its sample. The rearrangement links TRBV30 to TRBJ1-2; the D is unclear. V was shortened by 5 bases and J by 2 bases, with 15 bases between the two germline ends. The CDR3 sequence is 14 residues long. The germline CDR1 and CDR2 sequences are GTSNPN and SVGIG (reference sequence). CDR3: CAWLEVGRNYGYTF. The CDR3 DNA reads TGTGCCTGGCTAGAGGTAGGCCGAAACTATGGCTACACCTTC. Full variable domain (rest looked up from reference TRBV30 and TRBJ1-2): SQTIHQWPATLVQPVGSPLSLECTVEGTSNPNLYWYRQAAGRGLQLLFYSVGIGQISSEVPQNLSASRPQDRQFILSSKKLLLSDSGFYLCAWLEVGRNYGYTFGSGTRLTVV.

This clone was observed a handful of times. The CDR3 coding sequence is TGTGCCAGCAGCACCCGACAGGGGGATGAGCAGTTCTTC. This sequence encodes CASSTRQGDEQFF. The V and J genes are TRBV13 and TRBJ2-1, with 9 positions matching TRBD1. The germline V gene encodes CDR1 PRHDT and CDR2 FYEKMQ (reference sequence). V lost 5 bases, J lost 8 bases, and 4 bases stayed unmatched. The CDR3 is made up of 13 amino acids.

The chain joins TRBV5-4 to TRBJ2-3; 12 bases map to TRBD2. The CDR3 runs to 15 residues. With V trimmed by 4 bases and J by 4 bases, 4 bases remained unmatched. Germline V gene sequence: CDR1 SGHNT, CDR2 YYREEE (reference sequence). The CDR3 region is CASSPSGGAADTQYF. The CDR3 region has the DNA TGTGCCAGCAGCCCTAGCGGGGGGGCCGCAGATACGCAGTATTTT.

This chain joins TRBV7-2 and TRBJ2-7; D call uncertain. Per germline, CDR1 SGHTA and CDR2 FQGNSA. V gave up 4 bases and J gave up 3 bases, with 7 bases separating them. The CDR3 sequence is 12 residues long. CDR3 in DNA: TGTGCCAGCAGCTCCTCCAGCTACGAGCAGTACTTC. It encodes CASSSSSYEQYF.

This chain joins TRBV11-2 and TRBJ2-1; D is undetermined. V was clipped by 6 bases and J by 3 bases, with 6 bases between them. CDR3 length: 12 amino acids. Germline V gene data show CDR1 as SGHAT and CDR2 as FQNNGV. The CDR3 DNA reads TGTGCCAGCAGGGGCAACTACAATGAGCAGTTCTTC. Amino acids: CASRGNYNEQFF.

This clone came up a few times. J is TRBJ1-6 and V is TRBV27; 9 bases are shared with TRBD1. The ends lost 4 bases at V and 7 bases at J; junction bases unmatched: 2. CDR3 length: 14 residues. From germline, CDR1 is MNHEY and CDR2 SMNVEV (reference sequence). The CDR3 DNA reads as TGTGCCAGCAGTTATGGACAGGGGAATTCACCCCTCCACTTT. This translates into CASSYGQGNSPLHF.

The rearrangement links TRBV28 to TRBJ1-6; D remains unclear. CDR3 length equals 14 residues. Germline V CDR1 and CDR2: MDHEN, SYDVKM. The V gene lost 6 bases and the J gene lost 6 bases, with 12 bases spanning the gap. The CDR3 region has the DNA TGTGCCAGCAGCTTCCGTACAAGTAATTCACCCCTCCACTTT. The encoded protein is CASSFRTSNSPLHF. Together with reference TRBV28 and TRBJ1-6, the CDR3 gives the full variable domain: DVKVTQSSRYLVKRTGEKVFLECVQDMDHENMFWYRQDPGLGLRLIYFSYDVKMKEKGDIPEGYSVSREKKERFSLILESASTNQTSMYLCASSFRTSNSPLHFGNGTRLTVT.

V is TRBV27 and J is TRBJ2-7; D perhaps matches TRBD2 (8 bases). V lost 8 bases to trimming and J lost 3 bases, with 17 bases between them. CDR1 MNHEY and CDR2 SMNVEV come from the germline V gene (reference sequence). This CDR3 is built from 14 residues. The CDR3 spells CASSPGGGGYEQYF. CDR3 bases: TGTGCCAGCTCACCGGGAGGGGGCGGCTACGAGCAGTACTTC.

V is TRBV6-5 and J is TRBJ2-5; D gene uncertain. This CDR3 region has 14 residues. Germline CDR1 and CDR2: MNHEY and SVGAGI. Trimming removed 1 base at V and 2 bases at J, with 8 bases between. CDR3 DNA sequence: TGTGCCAGCAGTTACTACAGCCCGCAAGAGACCCAGTACTTC. Its protein product is CASSYYSPQETQYF.

The rearrangement joins TRBV28 to TRBJ1-5, with D perhaps TRBD1 (5 bases). Between the trimmed V and J ends, which lost 5 bases and 6 bases, there was a span of 17 bases. The CDR3 sequence is 15 residues long. The germline V gene encodes CDR1 MDHEN and CDR2 SYDVKM. CDR3 protein: CASSTPTVLFQPQHF. The CDR3 bases are TGTGCCAGCAGTACCCCGACAGTTTTATTTCAGCCCCAGCATTTT.

In nucleotides, the CDR3 is TGTGCCAGCAGCTTTCCTACAGGGGTGAAATCCTACGAGCAGTACTTC. Residues: CASSFPTGVKSYEQYF. The rearrangement joins TRBV5-8 to TRBJ2-7; 7 bases agree with TRBD1. CDR1 SGHTS and CDR2 YDEGEE come from the germline V gene. There are 16 residues in the CDR3. Trimming removed 2 bases from V and 1 base from J; junction bases left unmatched: 9.

The chain couples TRBV7-8 to TRBJ1-3, with a possible D match to TRBD1 (5 bases). The germline V gene has CDR1 SGHVS and CDR2 FQNEAQ. Between the trimmed V and J ends, which lost 1 base and 4 bases, there was a span of 14 bases. This CDR3 is built from 16 residues. CDR3 loop: CASSLDGGMSGNTIYF. The CDR3 nucleotides are TGTGCCAGCAGCTTAGATGGGGGGATGTCCGGAAACACCATATATTTT.

V and J are TRBV6-5 and TRBJ1-1; 9 positions agree with TRBD1. CDR1 is MNHEY and CDR2 is SVGAGI in the germline V gene. Unmatched junction bases numbered 8, after V lost 4 bases and J lost 5 bases. The CDR3 length is 15 residues. The CDR3: CASSSLQGAHTEAFF. The CDR3 nucleotides are TGTGCCAGCAGTTCCTTACAGGGGGCGCATACTGAAGCTTTCTTT.

The chain couples TRBV4-3 to TRBJ2-1; 10 bases fit TRBD1. Germline V lookup: CDR1 LGHNA, CDR2 YSLEER. The CDR3 loop spans 15 amino acids. V trimming: 6 bases; J trimming: 1 base; junction bases outside the gene matches: 3. In nucleotides, the CDR3 is TGCGCCAGCAGTCGACAGGGGGCTTCCTACAATGAGCAGTTCTTC. Its translation is CASSRQGASYNEQFF.

The V gene is TRBV5-1, the J gene TRBJ2-1, with 10 bases matching TRBD1. V was pared by 3 bases and J by 5 bases, with 8 bases of the junction left unmatched. CDR1 SGHRS and CDR2 YFSETQ come from the germline V gene. This CDR3 is built from 16 residues. CDR3 residues: CASSSRTGGINNEQFF. The CDR3 DNA is TGCGCCAGCAGCTCAAGGACAGGGGGTATCAACAATGAGCAGTTCTTC.

V is TRBV6-5 and J is TRBJ2-1; D remains unclear. The germline V gene has CDR1 MNHEY and CDR2 SVGAGI. CDR3 size: 15 residues. Trimming pared 5 bases from V and 0 bases from J, leaving 11 bases between. The CDR3 loop reads CASSPTRSSYNEQFF. Written as DNA, the CDR3 is TGTGCCAGCAGTCCAACACGGAGCTCCTACAATGAGCAGTTCTTC.

The chain joins TRBV5-6 to TRBJ2-5; 7 nucleotides line up with TRBD1. V dropped 3 bases and J dropped 5; count of bases not matched to a gene: 10. This CDR3 spans 15 amino acids. From germline, CDR1 is SGHDT and CDR2 YYEEEE. CDR3 coding DNA: TGTGCCAGCAGCTCCGTGAACAGGGGTTTGGAGACCCAGTACTTC. Translation: CASSSVNRGLETQYF.

The chain recombines TRBV19 with TRBJ1-3; D is unclear. Germline CDR1 is LNHDA and CDR2 is SQIVND (reference sequence). With 7 bases removed from V and 2 bases from J, the gap between germline ends came to 9 bases. This CDR3 spans 13 amino acids. This CDR3 is CASNERAGNTIYF. CDR3 DNA sequence: TGTGCCAGTAACGAACGGGCTGGAAACACCATATATTTT.

This clone was seen a handful of times. The CDR3 nucleotides are TGTGCCAGCAGCTCTCTGGACTTAGCACAGGGAGCTTTCTTT. Protein sequence: CASSSLDLAQGAFF. The chain recombines TRBV11-2 with TRBJ1-1, with D possibly matching TRBD1 (6 bases). V lost 4 bases and J lost 10, with 19 bases in between. The germline gives CDR1 SGHAT, CDR2 FQNNGV. The CDR3 loop spans 14 amino acids.

This chain uses TRBV13 with TRBJ2-7; 9 bases fit TRBD1. The V gene's germline CDR1 is PRHDT and CDR2 FYEKMQ (reference sequence). The CDR3 extends over 14 amino acids. Unmatched junction bases numbered 6, after V lost 5 bases and J lost 4 bases. CDR3 coding DNA: TGTGCCAGCAGCGCACGGGACAGGGTTTACGAGCAGTACTTC. Translation gives CASSARDRVYEQYF.

The V and J genes are TRBV15 and TRBJ2-5; TRBD2 matches 9 bases. This CDR3 contains 18 residues. J lost 4 bases, V lost 0 bases, and 12 bases had no gene match. Germline assignment: CDR1 LNHNV and CDR2 YYDKDF (reference sequence). Here the CDR3 DNA reads TGTGCCACCAGCAGAGATCTTTCCGGCGGGGGGGCCTCAGAGACCCAGTACTTC. It yields the protein CATSRDLSGGGASETQYF. Full variable domain (outside the CDR3, taken from reference TRBV15 and TRBJ2-5): DAMVIQNPRYQVTQFGKPVTLSCSQTLNHNVMYWYQQKSSQAPKLLFHYYDKDFNNEADTPDNFQSRRPNTSFCFLDIRSPGLGDTAMYLCATSRDLSGGGASETQYFGPGTRLLVL.

This sequence joins TRBV10-3 and TRBJ2-7; the match to TRBD1 covers 9 bases. Germline values: CDR1 ENHRY, CDR2 SYGVKD. The ends lost 2 bases at V and 7 bases at J; junction bases unmatched: 9. CDR3 size: 15 residues. The CDR3 loop reads CAISEPGQGPQEQYV. The CDR3 DNA is TGTGCCATCAGTGAGCCGGGACAGGGACCTCAGGAGCAGTACGTC.

This rearrangement joins TRBV6-5 to TRBJ2-7, with 8 bases fitting TRBD2. The CDR3 length is 15 residues. Germline-derived CDR1 and CDR2 are MNHEY and SVGAGI. V shed 4 bases and J 0 bases; nucleotides not matched to a gene: 5. The CDR3 region has the DNA TGTGCCAGCAGTTCCTTCGGGGGGGCCTCCTACGAGCAGTACTTC. Its translation is CASSSFGGASYEQYF.

The chain carries TRBV9 and TRBJ1-6, with D possibly matching TRBD1 (6 bases). The CDR3 spans 16 residues. Germline V gene lookup returns CDR1 SGDLS and CDR2 YYNGEE. V lost 0 bases and J lost 10, with 17 bases in between. The DNA for the CDR3 is TGTGCCAGCAGCGTAGCTACGAACCAGGGGAGCTCACCCCTCCACTTT. Residues: CASSVATNQGSSPLHF.

CDR3 DNA: TGTGCCAGCAGTTCGGGACAGGGAGCGAGCGGCTACACCTTC. The encoded protein is CASSSGQGASGYTF. The chain joins TRBV27 to TRBJ1-2; 9 bases map to TRBD1. CDR3 length: 14 amino acids. The germline gives CDR1 MNHEY, CDR2 SMNVEV (reference sequence). V was clipped by 4 bases and J by 8 bases; unmatched bases: 8.

This chain joins TRBV9 and TRBJ2-7, with 9 bases fitting TRBD2. With 2 bases clipped from V and 7 bases from J, the junction kept 7 bases outside the gene matches. This CDR3 contains 14 residues. Germline V gene lookup returns CDR1 SGDLS and CDR2 YYNGEE. CDR3 coding DNA: TGTGCCAGCAGCGTGGCGGGGGGGCCGGGTGAGCAGTACTTC. Its protein product is CASSVAGGPGEQYF.